These 10 T cell receptor beta chains originate from one sample sequenced in a study of beta chain features in type 1 diabetes. Sequencing targeted expressed TCRB transcripts, as all isolated RNA had been reverse transcribed. The table came from immunoSEQ multiplex PCR; TCRdb's copy has only in-frame clones and leaves some out. The table records about 150,000 clones, under 9.5% of them present only once. The sample taken for sequencing was central memory CD4+ T cells from blood. These receptors were obtained from a man aged 18 to 29 in good health.

V usage is TRBV20-1 and J usage is TRBJ1-1, with a weak D call TRBD1 (5 bases). This CDR3 spans 11 amino acids. CDR1 is DFQATT, CDR2 SNEGSKA, per germline (reference sequence). Between the trimmed V and J ends, which lost 6 bases and 10 bases, there was a span of 15 bases. The CDR3 coding sequence is TGCAGTGCGTACAAGGGGATCGGAGCTTTCTTT. As protein: CSAYKGIGAFF.

This clone has only a few counts. The V and J genes are TRBV7-3 and TRBJ2-1, with 10 bases that match TRBD1. This CDR3 spans 14 amino acids. The V segment lost 6 bases and the J segment 7 bases; nucleotides outside the gene matches: 6. CDR1 and CDR2 (germline): SGHTA, FQGTGA. CDR3 bases: TGTGCCAGCAGACCCGGGACAGGGGTGAATGAGCAGTTCTTC. This translates into CASRPGTGVNEQFF. The variable domain in full, completed from reference TRBV7-3 and TRBJ2-1, reads GAGVSQTPSNKVTEKGKYVELRCDPISGHTALYWYRQSLGQGPEFLIYFQGTGAADDSGLPNDRFFAVRPEGSVSTLKIQRTERGDSAVYLCASRPGTGVNEQFFGPGTRLTVL.

This clone was found a few times. The chain joins TRBV15 to TRBJ1-2, with 7 bases lining up with TRBD1. CDR3 length: 15 amino acids. Germline CDR1 and CDR2: LNHNV and YYDKDF (reference sequence). J gave up 0 bases and V 7 bases, and 8 bases lay outside the gene matches. Here the CDR3 reads CATTKGQGANYGYTF. The CDR3 nucleotides are TGTGCCACCACCAAAGGGCAGGGGGCTAACTATGGCTACACCTTC.

This clone has more than one count but fewer than ten. The chain has TRBV11-3 and TRBJ2-3; weak D call: TRBD1 (5 bases). This CDR3 has 14 amino acids. Germline CDR1 and CDR2: SGHNT and YENEEA. V lost 5 bases to trimming and J lost 6 bases, with 15 bases between them. CDR3 in amino acids: CASSPPSGSDTQYF. The CDR3 DNA sequence: TGTGCCAGCAGCCCCCCGTCAGGGTCGGATACGCAGTATTTT.

This clone was seen a handful of times. The V call is TRBV5-1, the J call TRBJ1-2, with 11 bases fitting TRBD1. V trimming: 8 bases; J trimming: 7 bases; junction bases outside the gene matches: 10. Germline V gene data show CDR1 as SGHRS and CDR2 as YFSETQ. The CDR3 consists of 14 residues. As DNA, the CDR3 is TGCGCCAGTTCGTCCGGGACAGGGGGGATTGGCTACACCTTC. Its translation is CASSSGTGGIGYTF.

This clone has more than one count but fewer than ten. This chain links TRBV9 with TRBJ1-1; D unresolved. V was pared by 2 bases and J by 3 bases, with 8 bases between. The CDR3 totals 13 residues. Germline assignment: CDR1 SGDLS and CDR2 YYNGEE. CDR3 protein: CASSVREDTEAFF. The CDR3, as DNA: TGTGCCAGCAGCGTGCGGGAGGACACTGAAGCTTTCTTT.

This clone occurred a few times. The V and J genes are TRBV7-6 and TRBJ2-5, with 12 bases lining up with TRBD2. CDR1 is SGHVS, CDR2 FNYEAQ, per germline. V dropped 2 bases and J dropped 2; count of bases not matched to a gene: 0. The CDR3 contains 15 residues. The CDR3 here is CASSLLAGGQETQYF. The CDR3 DNA reads as TGTGCCAGCAGCTTACTAGCGGGGGGGCAAGAGACCCAGTACTTC.

This clone was counted only a few times. Relative to the germline gene, one junction end is altered; a read error may explain this. The V gene is TRBV7-7, the J gene TRBJ2-7; D possibly corresponds to TRBD2 (6 bases). The CDR3 is made up of 13 amino acids. Germline V lookup: CDR1 SSHAT, CDR2 FNYEAQ (reference sequence). CDR3 protein: CASSLESGYEQYF. CDR3 nucleotide sequence: TGTGCTAGCAGCTTAGAAAGCGGGTACGAGCAGTACTTC.

This chain joins TRBV7-2 and TRBJ1-3; D is unresolved. Trimming removed 6 bases from V and 0 bases from J, with 9 bases in between. The CDR3 runs 14 residues. The germline V gene has CDR1 SGHTA and CDR2 FQGNSA. DNA of the CDR3: TGTGCCAGCAGAAAACAGAGCTCTGGAAACACCATATATTTT. Protein sequence: CASRKQSSGNTIYF.

A few counts support this clone. V gene TRBV29-1 combines with J gene TRBJ2-2; the match to TRBD1 covers 9 bases. V lost 7 bases to trimming and J lost 1 base; unmatched junction nucleotides: 4. CDR1 and CDR2 from the germline V gene are SQVTM and ANQGSEA. This CDR3 is built from 14 residues. In DNA form, the CDR3 reads TGCAGCGGGGGGACAGGGTTGAACACCGGGGAGCTGTTTTTT. Translated, it gives CSGGTGLNTGELFF.